This is a list of T cell receptor beta chains from one sample in a study of blood T cells in healthy people across ages. One entry per CDR3 protein, called by TCRdb with MiXCR from the 5' RACE reads. The sample has some 1.1 million distinct CDR3 sequences, more than 30% seen once. Source material: blood. The receptors were gathered from a man aged 18 to 30 in good health. Each CDR3 is given with its conserved first and last residue. A D gene is named only where the DNA matches it firmly. Expanded clones are given a class, and other clones once, few, many or no size at all.

TRBJ1-2 TRBD1 TRBV4-1 few 14 CASSTPGQGYGYTF TGCGCCAGCAGCACGCCGGGACAGGGATATGGCTACACCTTC
TRBJ1-4 NA TRBV4-2 few 15 CASSQGEGKDEKLFF TGTGCCAGCAGCCAAGGGGAGGGAAAGGATGAAAAACTGTTTTTT
TRBJ1-4 NA TRBV3-1 NA 13 CASGRAINEKLFF TGTGCCAGTGGCAGGGCTATTAATGAAAAACTGTTTTTT
TRBJ2-7 NA TRBV28 NA 13 CASTSAGAYEQYF TGTGCCAGCACCTCGGCCGGGGCCTACGAGCAGTACTTC
TRBJ2-1 NA TRBV4-3 NA 16 CASSLTGASSYNEQFF TGCGCCAGCAGCCTAACAGGTGCCAGCTCCTACAATGAGCAGTTCTTC
TRBJ1-4 NA TRBV7-9 NA 15 CASSFGPATNEKLFF TGTGCCAGCAGCTTTGGCCCGGCAACTAATGAAAAACTGTTTTTT
TRBJ2-1 NA TRBV18 NA 15 CASSPPQGLYNEQFF TGTGCCAGCTCACCACCTCAGGGCCTATACAATGAGCAGTTCTTC
TRBJ2-3 TRBD1 TRBV6-5 few 13 CASREQGSDTQYF TGTGCCAGCAGGGAACAGGGGTCCGATACGCAGTATTTT
TRBJ1-5 NA TRBV12-3/TRBV12-4 NA 13 CASSFDSYQPQHF TGTGCCAGCAGTTTTGACAGCTATCAGCCCCAGCATTTT
TRBJ2-7 TRBD2 TRBV11-1 NA 14 CASSTGLGGNEQYF TGTGCCAGCAGCACGGGACTAGGGGGAAATGAGCAGTACTTC
TRBJ2-3 NA TRBV20-1 few 13 CSASNEGPDTQYF TGCAGTGCTAGTAATGAGGGACCAGATACGCAGTATTTT
TRBJ1-6 NA TRBV29-1 NA 12 CSARVGDSPLHF TGCAGCGCCAGGGTCGGAGATTCACCCCTCCACTTT
TRBJ1-5 NA TRBV2 NA 13 CATQTDSNQPQHF TGTGCCACTCAGACAGATAGCAATCAGCCCCAGCATTTT
TRBJ2-5 TRBD1 TRBV6-5 many 15 CASSSGTGEQETQYF TGTGCCAGCAGTTCCGGGACAGGCGAACAAGAGACCCAGTACTTC
TRBJ1-2 NA TRBV6-1 NA 13 CASKRPGGYGYTF TGTGCCAGCAAGCGGCCCGGAGGCTATGGCTACACCTTC
TRBJ1-2 NA TRBV29-1 many 13 CSVEDPGGNGYTF TGCAGCGTTGAAGATCCGGGTGGGAATGGCTACACCTTC
TRBJ2-1 TRBD2 TRBV9 NA 17 CASSVTSGRASGDEQFF TGTGCCAGCAGCGTGACTAGCGGGAGGGCCTCAGGGGATGAGCAGTTCTTC
TRBJ1-4 TRBD1 TRBV6-6 NA 16 CASSYGSTGVGEKLFF TGTGCCAGCAGTTACGGGAGCACAGGGGTAGGAGAAAAACTGTTTTTT
TRBJ2-5 TRBD1 TRBV29-1 few 15 CSVQLGTGFGETQYF TGCAGCGTCCAACTAGGGACAGGGTTCGGAGAGACCCAGTACTTC
TRBJ2-2 NA TRBV9 NA 13 CASSVADTGELFF TGTGCCAGCAGCGTAGCGGACACCGGGGAGCTGTTTTTT
TRBJ1-1 NA TRBV9 NA 15 CASSPAGTGSTEAFF TGTGCCAGCAGCCCAGCCGGGACCGGAAGCACTGAAGCTTTCTTT
TRBJ2-3 TRBD2 TRBV5-1 NA 15 CASRKERGSTDTQYF TGCGCCAGCAGAAAGGAGCGGGGGAGCACAGATACGCAGTATTTT
TRBJ1-1 TRBD1 TRBV6-6 NA 14 CASSYAGDRTEAFF TGTGCCAGCAGTTACGCCGGGGACAGAACTGAAGCTTTCTTT
TRBJ1-4 NA TRBV7-2 NA 14 CASSLVQPDEKLFF TGTGCCAGCAGCTTAGTACAGCCTGATGAAAAACTGTTTTTT
TRBJ2-7 NA TRBV7-7 NA 15 CASSLDGGQYNEQYF TGTGCTAGCAGCTTAGACGGGGGGCAGTACAATGAGCAGTACTTC
TRBJ2-7 NA TRBV7-2 few 12 CASSQDWNEQYF TGTGCCAGCAGCCAGGACTGGAATGAGCAGTACTTC
TRBJ2-3 NA TRBV9 once 15 CASSVGLPHTDTQYF TGTGCCAGCAGCGTAGGACTACCCCACACAGATACGCAGTATTTT
TRBJ1-4 NA TRBV20-1 NA 16 CSARSMTGQDNEKLFF TGCAGTGCTAGGTCCATGACAGGACAAGATAATGAAAAACTGTTTTTT
TRBJ1-2 NA TRBV6-6 many 14 CASSYSGGTYGYTF TGTGCCAGCAGTTACTCAGGCGGGACCTATGGCTACACCTTC
TRBJ2-5 NA TRBV27 few 15 CASAYGGASQETQYF TGTGCCAGCGCTTACGGCGGGGCCTCCCAAGAGACCCAGTACTTC
TRBJ2-5 TRBD2 TRBV20-1 few 16 CSAMGLAGGLEETQYF TGCAGTGCTATGGGACTAGCGGGGGGGCTTGAAGAGACCCAGTACTTC
TRBJ2-3 TRBD2 TRBV27 NA 18 CASRPGTSGPSSTDTQYF TGTGCCAGCAGACCCGGGACTAGCGGGCCGTCTAGCACAGATACGCAGTATTTT
TRBJ1-1 TRBD1 TRBV4-3 NA 17 CASSQDLKGQLNTEAFF TGCGCCAGCAGCCAAGATCTTAAGGGACAGCTGAACACTGAAGCTTTCTTT
TRBJ1-6 NA TRBV5-1 NA 16 CASSLESLLWNSPLHF TGCGCCAGCAGCTTGGAATCCTTGCTTTGGAATTCACCCCTCCACTTT
TRBJ2-3 NA TRBV9 NA 16 CASSPDSPMFTDTQYF TGTGCCAGCAGCCCCGACAGCCCCATGTTCACAGATACGCAGTATTTT
TRBJ2-7 NA TRBV6-2/TRBV6-3 NA 15 CASNRPGGPTYEQYF TGTGCCAGCAACCGCCCCGGCGGTCCAACCTACGAGCAGTACTTC
TRBJ2-7 NA TRBV20-1 NA 14 CSASQGRGYNEQYF TGCAGTGCTTCACAGGGGAGGGGATACAATGAGCAGTACTTC
TRBJ2-1 NA TRBV7-9 few 13 CASRKTLEYEQFF TGTGCCAGTCGAAAGACCCTCGAATATGAGCAGTTCTTC
TRBJ2-4 TRBD1 TRBV11-2 NA 16 CASSTPSWTGGNIQYF TGTGCCAGCAGCACCCCATCCTGGACAGGGGGAAACATTCAGTACTTC
TRBJ2-5 NA TRBV12-3/TRBV12-4 NA 15 CASSITGTPQETQYF TGTGCCAGCAGTATAACCGGGACACCACAAGAGACCCAGTACTTC
TRBJ1-2 NA TRBV6-6 few 12 CASTPQGGYYTF TGTGCCAGCACTCCTCAGGGCGGATACTACACCTTC
TRBJ2-5 NA TRBV7-2 few 14 CASSFRDPKETQYF TGTGCCAGCAGCTTCCGGGACCCTAAAGAGACCCAGTACTTC
TRBJ1-2 NA TRBV7-2 few 16 CASSQKDSGGGYGYTF TGTGCCAGCAGCCAAAAAGACTCCGGAGGGGGCTATGGCTACACCTTC
TRBJ1-2 NA TRBV7-2 NA 13 CASNKPNNYGYTF TGTGCCAGCAACAAGCCTAATAACTATGGCTACACCTTC
TRBJ1-2 TRBD1 TRBV29-1 NA 14 CSVDDRGTNYGYTF TGCAGCGTTGACGACAGGGGGACTAACTATGGCTACACCTTC
TRBJ1-5 NA TRBV20-1 few 15 CSAEHQSYSNQPQHF TGCAGTGCGGAACACCAAAGTTATAGCAATCAGCCCCAGCATTTT
TRBJ1-1 TRBD1 TRBV3-1 once 14 CASSPTVRDSEAFF TGTGCCAGCAGCCCCACTGTCCGGGACAGTGAAGCTTTCTTT
TRBJ1-5 TRBD1 TRBV20-1 NA 17 CSARDLLQDRADQPQHF TGCAGTGCTAGAGATCTTTTGCAAGACAGGGCGGATCAGCCCCAGCATTTT
TRBJ1-1 NA TRBV5-5 NA 15 CASSYSAGTNTEAFF TGTGCCAGCAGCTACTCTGCCGGGACTAACACTGAAGCTTTCTTT